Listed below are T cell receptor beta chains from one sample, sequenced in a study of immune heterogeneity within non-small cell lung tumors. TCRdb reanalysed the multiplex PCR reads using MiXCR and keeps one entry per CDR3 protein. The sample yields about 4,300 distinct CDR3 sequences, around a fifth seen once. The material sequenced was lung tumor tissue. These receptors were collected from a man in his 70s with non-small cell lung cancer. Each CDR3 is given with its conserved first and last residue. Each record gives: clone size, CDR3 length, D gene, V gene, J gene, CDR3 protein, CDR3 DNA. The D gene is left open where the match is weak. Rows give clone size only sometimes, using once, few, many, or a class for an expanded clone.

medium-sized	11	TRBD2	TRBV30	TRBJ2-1	CAWIAGTIPFF	TGTGCCTGGATAGCCGGGACTATCCCGTTCTTC
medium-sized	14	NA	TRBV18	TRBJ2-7	CASSPTSRGDEQYF	TGTGCCAGCTCACCTACTTCCAGGGGCGACGAGCAGTACTTC
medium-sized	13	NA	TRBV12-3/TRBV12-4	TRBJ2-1	CASGGISYNEQFF	TGTGCCAGCGGGGGCATCTCCTACAATGAGCAGTTCTTC
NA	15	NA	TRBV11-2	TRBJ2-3	CASKQGPLTADTQYF	TGTGCCAGCAAGCAAGGTCCGTTGACAGCAGATACGCAGTATTTT
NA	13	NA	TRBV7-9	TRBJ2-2	CASRYGTSGELFF	TGTGCCAGCAGATACGGGACATCCGGGGAGCTGTTTTTT
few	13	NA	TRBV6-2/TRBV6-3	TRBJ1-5	CASSYAEGQPQHF	TGTGCCAGCAGTTACGCTGAGGGTCAGCCCCAGCATTTT
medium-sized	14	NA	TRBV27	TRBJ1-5	CASSLSISAQPQHF	TGTGCCAGCAGTTTATCCATCAGCGCCCAGCCCCAGCATTTT
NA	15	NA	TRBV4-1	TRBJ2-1	CASSQGLEAYNEQFF	TGCGCCAGCAGCCAAGGACTAGAAGCCTACAATGAGCAGTTCTTC
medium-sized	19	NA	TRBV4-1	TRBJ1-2	CASSQDGGSWETSNYGYTF	TGCGCCAGCAGCCAAGATGGGGGCTCTTGGGAAACCTCAAACTATGGCTACACCTTC
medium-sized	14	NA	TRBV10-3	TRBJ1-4	CAIRDSATNEKLFF	TGTGCCATCAGGGACAGTGCAACTAATGAAAAACTGTTTTTT